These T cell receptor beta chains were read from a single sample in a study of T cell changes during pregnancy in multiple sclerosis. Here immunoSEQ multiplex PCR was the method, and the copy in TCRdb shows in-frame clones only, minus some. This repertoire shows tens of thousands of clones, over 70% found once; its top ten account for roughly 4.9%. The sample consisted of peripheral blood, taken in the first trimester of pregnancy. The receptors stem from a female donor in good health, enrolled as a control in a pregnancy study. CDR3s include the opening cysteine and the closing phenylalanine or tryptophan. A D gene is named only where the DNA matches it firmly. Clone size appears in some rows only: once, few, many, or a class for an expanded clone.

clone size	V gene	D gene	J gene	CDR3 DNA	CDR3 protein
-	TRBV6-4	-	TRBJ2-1	TGTGCCAGCAGTGTTGAGCCTAGTGGTCACAATGAGCAGTTCTTC	CASSVEPSGHNEQFF
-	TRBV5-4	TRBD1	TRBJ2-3	TGTGCCAGCAGCTTACCGGGACAGGGGGGTGGTACGCAGTATTTT	CASSLPGQGGGTQYF
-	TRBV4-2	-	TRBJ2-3	TGTGCCAGCAGCCAGAAGGCAGGGGACGCAGATACGCAGTATTTT	CASSQKAGDADTQYF
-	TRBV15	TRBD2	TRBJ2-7	TGTGCCATCTCGAGAGCGGGACCCTACGAGCAGTACTTC	CAISRAGPYEQYF
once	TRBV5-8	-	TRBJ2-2	TGTGCCAGCAGCAAACTAGTCTACACCGGGGAGCTGTTTTTT	CASSKLVYTGELFF
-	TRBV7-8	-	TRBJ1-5	TGTGCCAGCAGCAGAGAGACAGCCCTCTATAGCAATCAGCCCCAGCATTTT	CASSRETALYSNQPQHF
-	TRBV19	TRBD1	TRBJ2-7	TGTGCCAGTAGTTGGCGGACAGGGGGTACCTACGAGCAGTACTTC	CASSWRTGGTYEQYF
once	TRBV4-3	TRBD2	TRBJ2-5	TGCGCCAGCAGCCAAGATTGGCTAGCGGGAGGGAAGACCCAGTACTTC	CASSQDWLAGGKTQYF
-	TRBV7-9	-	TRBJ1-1	TGTGCCAGCAGCTTGGCAGGGCCGGGTGGTAACACTGAAGCTTTCTTT	CASSLAGPGGNTEAFF
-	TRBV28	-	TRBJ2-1	TGTGCCAGCAGTTTACCGGATGAGCAGTTCTTC	CASSLPDEQFF
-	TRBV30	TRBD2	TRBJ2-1	TGTGCCTGGAGTCCTGGGACTAGCGAATACAATGAGCAGTTCTTC	CAWSPGTSEYNEQFF
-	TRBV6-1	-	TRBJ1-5	TGTGCCAGCAGTGAAGCCGGACATAGCAATCAGCCCCAGCATTTT	CASSEAGHSNQPQHF